This entry concerns a single T cell receptor (beta chain). These data come from a study of blood T cell repertoires in COVID-19. Study-wide context: Sources were T cells, B-cell-depleted T cells, or PBMCs; the material itself was cDNA or gDNA.

This CDR3 is 14 amino acids long. CDR1 SGHRS and CDR2 YFSETQ come from the germline V gene. The trim removed 4 bases at V and 4 bases at J, leaving 4 bases unmatched. In the study's own analysis: Reference gene primers were amplified, and this amplification served to estimate nucleated cell counts. Here immunoSEQ multiplex PCR was the method, and the copy in TCRdb shows in-frame clones only, minus some. V, J and clone size are those of that table, while D and trimming were read from the DNA. Of 59,000 or so clones listed, 81% were seen once; the top ten hold under 30%. V gene TRBV5-1 combines with J gene TRBJ1-4; 7 nucleotides match TRBD1. The receptor was isolated from a woman aged 80 or over with active or convalescent COVID-19. Sequenced input: peripheral blood. CDR3 region: CASSGTGVNEKLFF. In nucleotides, the CDR3 is TGCGCCAGCAGCGGAACAGGGGTTAATGAAAAACTGTTTTTT.